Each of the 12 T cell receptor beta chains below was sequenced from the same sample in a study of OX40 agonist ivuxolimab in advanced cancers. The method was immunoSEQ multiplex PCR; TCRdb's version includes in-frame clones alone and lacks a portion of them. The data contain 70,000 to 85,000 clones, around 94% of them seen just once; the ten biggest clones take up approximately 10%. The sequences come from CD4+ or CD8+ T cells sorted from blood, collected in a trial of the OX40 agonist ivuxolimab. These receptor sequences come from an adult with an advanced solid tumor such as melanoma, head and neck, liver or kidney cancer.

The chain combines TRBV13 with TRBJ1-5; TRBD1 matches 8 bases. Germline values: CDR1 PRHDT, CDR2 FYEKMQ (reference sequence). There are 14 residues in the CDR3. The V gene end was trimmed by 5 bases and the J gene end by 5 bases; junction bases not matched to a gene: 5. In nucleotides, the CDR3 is TGTGCCAGCAGCCTACAGGGGGGCGATCAGCCCCAGCATTTT. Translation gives CASSLQGGDQPQHF.

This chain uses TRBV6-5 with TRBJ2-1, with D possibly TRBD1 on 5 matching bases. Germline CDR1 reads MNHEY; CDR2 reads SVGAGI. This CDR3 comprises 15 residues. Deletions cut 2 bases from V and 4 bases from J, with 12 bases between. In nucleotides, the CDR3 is TGTGCCAGCAGTTACAGGGGATCGGTATACAATGAGCAGTTCTTC. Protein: CASSYRGSVYNEQFF.

CDR3 amino acids: CASSWGLSDTQYF. In DNA, the CDR3 is TGTGCCAGCAGCTGGGGACTGTCAGATACGCAGTATTTT. The chain is built from TRBV13 and TRBJ2-3; TRBD2 is a possible D gene (6 bases). Trimming removed 4 bases at V and 4 bases at J, with 9 bases between. The CDR3 extends over 13 amino acids. Germline assignment: CDR1 PRHDT and CDR2 FYEKMQ (reference sequence).

The CDR3 DNA is TGTGCCTGGAGGACCGTAGCGAACTCCTACGAGCAGTACTTC. It specifies CAWRTVANSYEQYF. The chain has TRBV30 and TRBJ2-7, with D possibly being TRBD2 (5 bases). This CDR3 region has 14 residues. The V gene lost 3 bases and the J gene lost 0 bases, with 12 bases spanning the gap. Germline CDR1 reads GTSNPN; CDR2 reads SVGIG (reference sequence). The whole variable domain, remainder taken from reference TRBV30 and TRBJ2-7, is SQTIHQWPATLVQPVGSPLSLECTVEGTSNPNLYWYRQAAGRGLQLLFYSVGIGQISSEVPQNLSASRPQDRQFILSSKKLLLSDSGFYLCAWRTVANSYEQYFGPGTRLTVT.

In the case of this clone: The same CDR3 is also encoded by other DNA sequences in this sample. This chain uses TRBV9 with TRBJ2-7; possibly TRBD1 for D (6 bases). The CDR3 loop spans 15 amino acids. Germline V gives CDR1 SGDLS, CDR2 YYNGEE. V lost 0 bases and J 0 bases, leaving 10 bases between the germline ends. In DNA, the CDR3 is TGTGCCAGCAGCGTAGCTACAGGGAGCTCCTACGAGCAGTACTTC. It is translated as CASSVATGSSYEQYF.

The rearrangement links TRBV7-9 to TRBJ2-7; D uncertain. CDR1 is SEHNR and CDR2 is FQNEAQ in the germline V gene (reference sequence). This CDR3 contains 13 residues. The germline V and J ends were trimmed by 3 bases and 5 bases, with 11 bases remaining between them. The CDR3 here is CASSLSRIDEQYF. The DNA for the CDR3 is TGTGCCAGCAGCTTGAGCAGAATCGACGAGCAGTACTTC.

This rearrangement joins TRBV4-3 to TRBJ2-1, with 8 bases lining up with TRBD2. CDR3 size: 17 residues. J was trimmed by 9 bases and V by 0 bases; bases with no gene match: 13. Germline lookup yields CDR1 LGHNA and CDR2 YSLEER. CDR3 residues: CASSQDRAGVLLSEQFF. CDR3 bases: TGCGCCAGCAGCCAAGACCGAGCGGGAGTCCTACTTTCTGAGCAGTTCTTC.

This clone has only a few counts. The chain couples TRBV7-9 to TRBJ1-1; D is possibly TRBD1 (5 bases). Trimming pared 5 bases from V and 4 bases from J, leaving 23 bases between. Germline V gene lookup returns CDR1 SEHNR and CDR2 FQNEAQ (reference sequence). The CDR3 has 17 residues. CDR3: CASSPRDGGIAGTEAFF. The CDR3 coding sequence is TGTGCCAGCAGCCCCCGGGACGGCGGTATCGCTGGCACTGAAGCTTTCTTT.

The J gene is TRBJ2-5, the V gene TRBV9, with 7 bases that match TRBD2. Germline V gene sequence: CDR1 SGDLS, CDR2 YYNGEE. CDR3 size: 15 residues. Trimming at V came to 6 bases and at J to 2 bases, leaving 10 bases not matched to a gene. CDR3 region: CASTEGGRSQETQYF. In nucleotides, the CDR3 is TGTGCCAGCACCGAGGGAGGGAGGTCGCAAGAGACCCAGTACTTC. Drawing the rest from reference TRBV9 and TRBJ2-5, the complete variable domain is DSGVTQTPKHLITATGQRVTLRCSPRSGDLSVYWYQQSLDQGLQFLIQYYNGEERAKGNILERFSAQQFPDLHSELNLSSLELGDSALYFCASTEGGRSQETQYFGPGTRLLVL.

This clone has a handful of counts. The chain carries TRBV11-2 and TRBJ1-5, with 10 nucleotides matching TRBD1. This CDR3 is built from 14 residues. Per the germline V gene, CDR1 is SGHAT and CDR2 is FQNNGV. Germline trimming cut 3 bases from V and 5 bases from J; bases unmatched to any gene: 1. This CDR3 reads CASSFGTGDQPQHF. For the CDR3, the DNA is TGTGCCAGCAGCTTTGGGACAGGGGATCAGCCCCAGCATTTT.

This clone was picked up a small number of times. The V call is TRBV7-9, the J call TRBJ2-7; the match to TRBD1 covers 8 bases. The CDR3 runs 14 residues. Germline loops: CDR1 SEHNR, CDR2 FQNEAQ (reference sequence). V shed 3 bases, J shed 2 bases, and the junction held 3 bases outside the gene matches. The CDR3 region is CASSFDRGPYEQYF. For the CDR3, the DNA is TGTGCCAGCAGCTTTGACAGGGGTCCCTACGAGCAGTACTTC.

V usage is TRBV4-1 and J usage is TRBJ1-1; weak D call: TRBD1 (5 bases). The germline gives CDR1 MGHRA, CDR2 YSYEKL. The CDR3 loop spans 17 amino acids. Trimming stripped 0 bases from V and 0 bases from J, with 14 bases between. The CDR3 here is CASSQDGAVPMNTEAFF. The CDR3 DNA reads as TGCGCCAGCAGCCAAGATGGGGCAGTTCCTATGAACACTGAAGCTTTCTTT.